The present T cell receptor (beta chain) was sequenced within a study of T cells expressing NK-cell markers. On the study more broadly: It was sorted CD3+CD56-NKG2C+, CD3+CD56+NKG2C- and CD3+CD56+NKG2C+ T cells that provided the TCR beta repertoires. Among the eight sequenced donors, seven tested HCMV-seropositive and one tested seronegative. The study's findings and limits: There were a few donors in whom these clonotypes also led the CD3+CD56-NKG2C+ fraction.

Researchers built TCR beta cDNA using 5'RACE template switching with UMIs. TCRdb reprocessed the 5' RACE reads; each CDR3 protein has one entry and no DNA is given. The sample yields almost 450,000 distinct CDR3 sequences, of which the top ten take up 6% to 8%. From germline, CDR1 is SGHTA and CDR2 FQGNSA. There are 17 residues in the CDR3. As concerns this clonotype: Antigen specificity is unknown.

The receptor was derived from a woman aged 18 to 75 in good health. Source material: blood T cells: a sorted CD56 or NKG2C T cell subset, CD4+ or CD8+ T cells, or bulk PBMC T cells (not recorded which). The rearrangement links TRBV7-2 to TRBJ2-3; TCRdb's D gene call, TRBD2, goes unchecked for lack of DNA. The chain's CDR3 is CASRPRGIAGGTDTQYF.